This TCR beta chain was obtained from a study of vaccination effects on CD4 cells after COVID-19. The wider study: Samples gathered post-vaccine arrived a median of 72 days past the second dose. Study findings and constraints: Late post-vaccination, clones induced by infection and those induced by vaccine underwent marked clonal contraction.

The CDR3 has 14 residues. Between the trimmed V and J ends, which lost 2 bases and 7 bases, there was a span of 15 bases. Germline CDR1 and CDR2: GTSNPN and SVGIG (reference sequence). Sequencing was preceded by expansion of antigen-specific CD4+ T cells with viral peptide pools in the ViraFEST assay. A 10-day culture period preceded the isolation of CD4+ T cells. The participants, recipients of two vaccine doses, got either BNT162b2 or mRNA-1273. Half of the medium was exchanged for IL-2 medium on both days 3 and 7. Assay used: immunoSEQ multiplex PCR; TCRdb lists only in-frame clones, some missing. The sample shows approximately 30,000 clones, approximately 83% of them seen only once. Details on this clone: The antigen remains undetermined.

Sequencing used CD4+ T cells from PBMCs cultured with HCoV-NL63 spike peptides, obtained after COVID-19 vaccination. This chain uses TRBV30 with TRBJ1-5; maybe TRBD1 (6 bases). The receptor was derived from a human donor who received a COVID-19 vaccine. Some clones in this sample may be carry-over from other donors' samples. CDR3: CAWSHRPGEQPQHF. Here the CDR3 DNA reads TGTGCCTGGAGTCACCGGCCAGGGGAGCAGCCCCAGCATTTT.